This T cell receptor beta chain is from a study of CD8+ T cells in alopecia areata. Study background: The drug, oral tofacitinib, was given to treated patients at 5 to 10 mg twice daily.

After isolation, RNA underwent reverse transcription to generate cDNA as the sequencing template. Assay: immunoSEQ multiplex PCR; the TCRdb copy retains only in-frame clones and omits some. The sample includes roughly 150,000 clones, less than 65% seen only once; the top ten take approximately 19%. Lesional scalp punch biopsies and peripheral blood were collected from alopecia areata patients. Starting from PBMCs, sorting isolated CD4+ and CD8+ T cells. The CDR3 sequence is 16 residues long. Germline CDR1 reads LNHDA; CDR2 reads SQIVND (reference sequence). Trimming took 10 bases from V and 0 from J; bases not matched to a gene: 11. This clone was detected only a few times. Its specificity is not known. Findings and limits, study-wide: It was less clear whether patients shared TCRs than it was in mice, possibly because of HLA.

The V call is TRBV19, the J call TRBJ2-2; 7 bases agree with TRBD2. The input for sequencing was CD8+ T cells sorted from blood, taken at week 0. The receptor was isolated from a human donor with alopecia areata. In DNA, the CDR3 is TGTGCCACTCGGGACTATCCAGTAGCGAACACCGGGGAGCTGTTTTTT. This sequence encodes CATRDYPVANTGELFF.